Listed below are T cell receptor beta chains from one sample, sequenced in a study of T cell responses to AZD1222 COVID-19 vaccine. Sequencing used immunoSEQ multiplex PCR; TCRdb keeps in-frame clones, though not all of them. Of roughly 120,000 clones listed, roughly 90% are singletons. The sample consisted of peripheral blood, taken on day 0 of AZD1222 vaccination. These receptors originate from an adult in good health. Both conserved end residues are part of each CDR3. D genes are given only for firm matches. Some rows mark clone size as missing; the rest say once, few, many or name a class of expanded clone.

TRBJ1-2 . . TRBV6-5 CASSYSGRLYGYTF
TRBJ1-5 . TRBD1 TRBV11-2 CASSETGPQPQHF
TRBJ2-7 . . TRBV4-1 CASSKGPGAYEQYF
TRBJ1-2 . TRBD1 TRBV18 CASSPPTAGGGYTF
TRBJ1-1 . . TRBV19 CASRIGGTGGTEAFF
TRBJ2-7 . . TRBV2 CAWGDSEIGEQYF
TRBJ1-5 . . TRBV19 CASRAGGPQHF
TRBJ2-2 . TRBD1 TRBV27 CASSKLGQGPHAGELFF
TRBJ2-7 . TRBD1 TRBV7-8 CASSLGQGAFREQYF
TRBJ1-1 . . TRBV29-1 CSGSIASSTEAFF
TRBJ1-1 . . TRBV28 CASSPPRDTEAFF
TRBJ2-1 . TRBD2 TRBV5-1 CASSLSTVAGANEQFF
TRBJ2-1 . TRBD2 TRBV3-1/TRBV3-2 CASSQGQGTSGGGGKQFF
TRBJ1-1 few . TRBV9 CASSAYTTNTEAFF
TRBJ2-5 . . TRBV14 CASSQTGKETQYF
TRBJ2-1 . TRBD2 TRBV2 CASTLAGIEQFF
TRBJ1-3 . . TRBV9 CASSVASGPGGNTIYF
TRBJ1-1 . TRBD1 TRBV4-1 CASSRGQGLTEAFF
TRBJ2-7 . TRBD1 TRBV11-3 CASSLEEQGGREQYF
TRBJ1-5 . . TRBV19 CASSMTGLPQHF
TRBJ2-6 . . TRBV21-1 CASSTQGLLHSGANVLTF
TRBJ1-4 once TRBD1 TRBV18 CASSSQGMGEKLFF
TRBJ2-2 . . TRBV5-6 CASSRSGGELFF
TRBJ1-4 . TRBD1 TRBV7-2 CASSGDRGNEKLFF
TRBJ2-1 . TRBD2 TRBV13 CASSLGAGVGPEQFF
TRBJ2-2 . TRBD1 TRBV6-4 CASSRTGNTGELFF
TRBJ2-3 . TRBD2 TRBV7-2 CASSLQAGGTDTQYF
TRBJ1-5 . TRBD1 TRBV7-8 CASSLGVGDSQPQHF
TRBJ1-2 . . TRBV2 CASSRTVDNYGYTF
TRBJ1-1 . . TRBV27 CASSSIRKTEAFF
TRBJ1-1 . . TRBV12-5 CASGSDGEAFF
TRBJ1-1 . . TRBV11-3 CASSLTPTNTEAFF
TRBJ2-3 . . TRBV4-1 CASSHEPGPKQYF
TRBJ2-2 once . TRBV11-2 CASSFQALGTGELFF
TRBJ2-1 once TRBD2 TRBV4-2 CASSQETQDSGFEQFF
TRBJ2-3 . . TRBV5-1 CASSFPQASSTDTQYF
TRBJ2-1 . TRBD2 TRBV7-2 CANPTSGISSYNEQFF
TRBJ2-3 . TRBD1 TRBV13 CASSHRDRADTQYF
TRBJ1-2 . . TRBV23-1 CASSQTTGTRKRYGYTF
TRBJ2-7 . . TRBV10-2 CASSEQAYNAYEQYF
TRBJ1-5 once TRBD1 TRBV3-1/TRBV3-2 CASSQGGGTGRQPQHF
TRBJ2-5 . . TRBV27 CASSSHRRGGQETQYF
TRBJ2-3 . . TRBV30 CAWSSVAGTDTQYF
TRBJ1-5 . . TRBV27 CASSFRSGSANQPQHF
TRBJ2-5 . . TRBV11-3 CASSLGQPQETQYF
TRBJ1-1 . TRBD1 TRBV7-4 CASLTGGEGITEAFF